These T cell receptor beta chains were read from a single sample in a study of neoadjuvant anti-PD-1 for oral cavity cancer. TCRdb's table, derived via immunoSEQ multiplex PCR, lists solely in-frame clones and lacks some. The sample has 55,000 to 75,000 clones, 85% to 90% seen once. The starting material was PBMCs, obtained after nivolumab (anti-PD-1) treatment. These receptor sequences come from a person between 40 and 80 years old with oral cavity squamous cell carcinoma. The CDR3 runs from the conserved cysteine through the conserved F or W. The D gene is left open where the match is weak. Clone size appears in some rows only: once, few, many, or a class for an expanded clone.

CDR3nt,CDR3aa,j_gene,abundance,d_gene,v_gene
TGCGCCAGCAGCTCCGACCGGGACAGGGAAAAACTGTTTTTT,CASSSDRDREKLFF,TRBJ1-4,-,TRBD1,TRBV5-1
TGTGCCAGCAGCTTAAACTTTCGGAACACTGAAGCTTTCTTT,CASSLNFRNTEAFF,TRBJ1-1,-,-,TRBV7-8
TGTGCCAGCAGCTTAGTACGGAACGAAAATCAAGAGACCCAGTACTTC,CASSLVRNENQETQYF,TRBJ2-5,once,-,TRBV13
TGCGCCAGCAGTGAACCGGGACAGGGTATGGATACGCAGTATTTT,CASSEPGQGMDTQYF,TRBJ2-3,few,TRBD1,TRBV10-1
TGTGCCAGCAGCTGGGCAGGGGGAACCTACGAGCAGTACTTC,CASSWAGGTYEQYF,TRBJ2-7,-,TRBD1,TRBV5-8
TGTGCCAGCAGCACCGGAGGGTCCGGCGTTTCAGAGCTGTTTTTT,CASSTGGSGVSELFF,TRBJ2-2,-,-,TRBV9
TGCGCCAGCAGCCAAAGGGGTAGGGCCTACGAGCAGTACTTC,CASSQRGRAYEQYF,TRBJ2-7,-,-,TRBV4-1
TGTGCCATCAGTGAGTCGAACTATGGCTACACCTTC,CAISESNYGYTF,TRBJ1-2,-,-,TRBV10-3
TGTGCCAGCTCGCATCGGGACCTCGCCCGGAAGCTGTTTTTT,CASSHRDLARKLFF,TRBJ2-2,-,-,TRBV18
TGTGCCACCAGCAGCTCAGGGAGGTCGACTGAAGCTTTCTTT,CATSSSGRSTEAFF,TRBJ1-1,-,-,TRBV15
TGTGCCAGCAGTACCCGGACCCCCGGGGCTTTCTTT,CASSTRTPGAFF,TRBJ1-1,-,-,TRBV6-1
TGTGCCAGCAGTTCCCCTAGGGCGGGGGCCTACAATGAGCAGTTCTTC,CASSSPRAGAYNEQFF,TRBJ2-1,-,TRBD2,TRBV6-6
TGTGCCAGCAGTTTTGGGACAGGAGCTTTCTTT,CASSFGTGAFF,TRBJ1-1,once,TRBD1,TRBV28
TGTGCCAGCATTGAGGGGGGACACACGGTCGGGGAGCTGTTTTTT,CASIEGGHTVGELFF,TRBJ2-2,-,-,TRBV7-8
TGCGCCAGCAGCCCCGGTTCCGCTGAGGGACAGCCCCAGCATTTT,CASSPGSAEGQPQHF,TRBJ1-5,-,-,TRBV5-1
TGTGCCTGGAGTTACCACAGGGAGTTGGCTTTCTTT,CAWSYHRELAFF,TRBJ1-1,-,-,TRBV30
TGCAGCGTTCTTGGCGGGAGGGGATCAGATACGCAGTATTTT,CSVLGGRGSDTQYF,TRBJ2-3,-,TRBD2,TRBV29-1
TGTGCCAGCAAGGGTTCCTCGGTCCCCAGAGCTTTCTTT,CASKGSSVPRAFF,TRBJ1-1,-,-,TRBV6-1
TGTGCCTGCGCGGGAGCGGCCAATCAGCCCCAGCATTTT,CACAGAANQPQHF,TRBJ1-5,-,-,TRBV30
TGTGCCAGCAGCTTAGTTGCGGGAGTAGGAATCTACGAGCAGTACTTC,CASSLVAGVGIYEQYF,TRBJ2-7,-,TRBD2,TRBV7-9
TGTGCCAGCTCAGACGGACAGGGCAATGAGCAGTTCTTC,CASSDGQGNEQFF,TRBJ2-1,-,TRBD1,TRBV18
TGTGCCAGCAGAGCCCTTCTGCGGGGTTCCTACGAGCAGTACTTC,CASRALLRGSYEQYF,TRBJ2-7,-,-,TRBV5-5
TGCGCCAGCAGCTTTAACGAAATGAACACTGAAGCTTTCTTT,CASSFNEMNTEAFF,TRBJ1-1,-,-,TRBV5-1
TGCAGCGTTCGAGAGGGGGCGCAAGGGGCCAACGTCCTGACTTTC,CSVREGAQGANVLTF,TRBJ2-6,-,TRBD1,TRBV29-1
TGTGCCAGCAGCTCACACCTGGGACTAGCGGGAGATCAGTACGAGCAGTACTTC,CASSSHLGLAGDQYEQYF,TRBJ2-7,-,TRBD2,TRBV7-9
TGTGCCTGGAGTGTATGGGGGGGTAAAGGAATTCAGTACTTC,CAWSVWGGKGIQYF,TRBJ2-4,-,TRBD2,TRBV30
TGTGCCAGCAGTTACGGACTGGCCTACGAGCAGTACTTC,CASSYGLAYEQYF,TRBJ2-7,-,-,TRBV6-5
TGTGCCAGCAGTTACGACAGGTTGAACACTGAAGCTTTCTTT,CASSYDRLNTEAFF,TRBJ1-1,-,-,TRBV6-5
TGTGCCAGCAGCGTGGGTCGAGGCCATCAGCCCCAGCATTTT,CASSVGRGHQPQHF,TRBJ1-5,-,-,TRBV7-9
TGTGCCAGCAGCGCGCCTAGGCGGGACCCCTCCTACGAGCAGTACTTC,CASSAPRRDPSYEQYF,TRBJ2-7,-,-,TRBV9
TGTGCCAGCAGTTTAGACCCCTCTGGAAACACCATATATTTT,CASSLDPSGNTIYF,TRBJ1-3,-,-,TRBV6-1
TGTGCCAGCAGCGAGCCCCTGTTAAAACAAGGGGGGGAGCAGTACTTC,CASSEPLLKQGGEQYF,TRBJ2-7,-,-,TRBV6-4
TGTGCCAGCAGCCAAGCTGCTGGGTTGGACAAATCTAACTATGGCTACACCTTC,CASSQAAGLDKSNYGYTF,TRBJ1-2,-,-,TRBV14
TGTGCCAGTAGTACCGGACTAGCGGGAACCTACGAGCAGTACTTC,CASSTGLAGTYEQYF,TRBJ2-7,-,TRBD2,TRBV19
TGTGCCAGTAGTCCAGGGGGCGCGGGTCAGCCCCAGCATTTT,CASSPGGAGQPQHF,TRBJ1-5,-,TRBD1,TRBV19
TGCGCCAGCAGTCAAGGACAGGGTAGCGGGGAGCTGTTTTTT,CASSQGQGSGELFF,TRBJ2-2,-,TRBD1,TRBV10-1
TGTGCCACCAGCAGAGACCCAGGGCGTAGTCAGCCCCAGCATTTT,CATSRDPGRSQPQHF,TRBJ1-5,-,-,TRBV15
TGTGCCAGCGGCTTCCACTCGGATACGCAGTATTTT,CASGFHSDTQYF,TRBJ2-3,-,-,TRBV6-1
TGTGCCAGCAGTTACGGAGCGGCCTATCTCAATGAGCAGTTCTTC,CASSYGAAYLNEQFF,TRBJ2-1,-,-,TRBV6-5
TGTGCCAGCAGCTTGGACGGGGCTACAGATACGCAGTATTTT,CASSLDGATDTQYF,TRBJ2-3,-,-,TRBV5-6
TGCGCCAGCAGCTTGGTCGGGGTCCTAGCGGGAGACAATGAGCAGTTCTTC,CASSLVGVLAGDNEQFF,TRBJ2-1,-,TRBD2,TRBV5-1
TGCGCCAGCAGCCGGACCGGGACTCTCACCTACAATGAGCAGTTCTTC,CASSRTGTLTYNEQFF,TRBJ2-1,-,-,TRBV5-1
TGTGCCAGTAAGGGGCTAGCGGAGTACGAGCAGTACTTC,CASKGLAEYEQYF,TRBJ2-7,-,TRBD2,TRBV19
TGTGCCAGCAGATACAGCGGGGGATTGAACACTGAAGCTTTCTTT,CASRYSGGLNTEAFF,TRBJ1-1,-,-,TRBV6-1
TGTGCCACCAATACCCCCCTCGTGAATGAGCAGTTCTTC,CATNTPLVNEQFF,TRBJ2-1,-,-,TRBV28
TGTGCCAGCAGGGGTAGCCTTAGCACAGATACGCAGTATTTT,CASRGSLSTDTQYF,TRBJ2-3,-,-,TRBV7-3
TGCGCCATCCTAGTGTCGGTAGGCGGGACAGGGCCATTATATACCTACGAGCAGTACTTC,CAILVSVGGTGPLYTYEQYF,TRBJ2-7,-,TRBD1,TRBV23-1
TGTGCCAGCAGTGGGGGGACAGGGTACGGTTCACCCCTCCACTTT,CASSGGTGYGSPLHF,TRBJ1-6,-,TRBD1,TRBV6-1
TGTGCCAGCAGTTACTACGGGTCCCTCGGGGAAAAACTGTTTTTT,CASSYYGSLGEKLFF,TRBJ1-4,few,-,TRBV28
TGTGCCTGGAGTCGGGAGCGCTCCGGCTACACCTTC,CAWSRERSGYTF,TRBJ1-2,-,-,TRBV30
TGTGCCAGGAGGTCCCCCAACTATGGCTACACCTTC,CARRSPNYGYTF,TRBJ1-2,once,-,TRBV6-5